In its sample, the clone carrying this T cell receptor beta chain was seen a few times. Antigen unknown. Data came from immunoSEQ multiplex PCR; TCRdb stores just in-frame clones and leaves some out. The repertoire holds about 59,000 clones, around three quarters seen once, with about 8.3% in the top ten. Germline trimming cut 4 bases from V and 5 bases from J; bases unmatched to any gene: 6. CDR3 length: 15 amino acids. Germline V CDR1 and CDR2: SGHDN, FVKESK. This entry is derived from a study of radiotherapy plus CTLA-4 blockade in lung cancer. Findings and limits, study-wide: Response was reportedly best predicted by early blood T cell clone dynamics, with interferon-beta.

Each patient with chemo-refractory metastatic non-small-cell lung cancer was treated with focal radiation plus CTLA-4 blockade using ipilimumab. The starting material was peripheral blood, obtained from a patient treated with radiotherapy plus ipilimumab. This chain joins TRBV14 and TRBJ2-1, with TRBD2 matching over 9 bases. This clonotype originated in a human donor with non-small cell lung cancer whose response to radiotherapy plus ipilimumab could not be evaluated. CDR3 DNA: TGTGCCAGCAGCCTCGGACTAGCGCGGAACAATGAGCAGTTCTTC. This translates into CASSLGLARNNEQFF.